The rows below give T cell receptor beta chains drawn from one sample of a study of blood T cell repertoires in COVID-19. Produced via immunoSEQ multiplex PCR; TCRdb's table is partial and in-frame only. The sample contains about 65,000 clones, about 93% of which appear only once. The sequencing input was peripheral blood. These TCRs come from a man aged 65-85 years with active COVID-19. CDR3s include the opening cysteine and the closing phenylalanine or tryptophan. D genes are given only for firm matches. Clone size appears in some rows only: once, few, many, or a class for an expanded clone.

J	V	D	size	CDR3	DNA
TRBJ2-3	TRBV5-1	.	.	CASSRNPGLNTDTQYF	TGCGCCAGCAGCCGAAACCCGGGACTCAACACAGATACGCAGTATTTT
TRBJ2-1	TRBV5-1	TRBD2	.	CASSPPSGANEQFF	TGCGCCAGCAGCCCCCCTAGCGGGGCCAATGAGCAGTTCTTC
TRBJ2-3	TRBV7-9	TRBD1	.	CASSPGTGLADTQYF	TGTGCCAGCAGCCCCGGGACAGGTTTGGCAGATACGCAGTATTTT
TRBJ2-1	TRBV5-4	.	.	CASSLARERNNEQFF	TGTGCCAGCAGCTTGGCCAGGGAAAGGAACAATGAGCAGTTCTTC
TRBJ1-4	TRBV18	.	.	CASSPGQHEKLFF	TGTGCCAGCTCACCAGGACAGCATGAAAAACTGTTTTTT
TRBJ2-2	TRBV19	.	.	CASSTGLTGELFF	TGTGCCAGTAGTACAGGTCTTACCGGGGAGCTGTTTTTT
TRBJ2-1	TRBV5-4	TRBD1	.	CASSLQGAIYNEQFF	TGTGCCAGCAGCTTACAGGGGGCTATCTACAATGAGCAGTTCTTC
TRBJ2-7	TRBV29-1	TRBD2	.	CSVGGSGGAAYEQYF	TGCAGCGTTGGGGGTAGCGGGGGGGCCGCCTACGAGCAGTACTTC
TRBJ1-3	TRBV5-4	.	.	CASSPQGSGNTIYF	TGTGCCAGCAGCCCACAGGGCTCTGGAAACACCATATATTTT
TRBJ1-1	TRBV5-1	.	once	CASSFQGMNTEAFF	TGCGCCAGCAGCTTTCAGGGTATGAACACTGAAGCTTTCTTT
TRBJ2-2	TRBV28	TRBD1	once	CASSPGQIKGGELFF	TGTGCCAGCAGCCCGGGACAGATTAAGGGCGGGGAGCTGTTTTTT
TRBJ1-4	TRBV5-4	TRBD1	.	CASSPGRQGANEKLFF	TGTGCCAGCAGCCCAGGGAGGCAGGGGGCGAATGAAAAACTGTTTTTT
TRBJ2-5	TRBV3-1/TRBV3-2	TRBD2	.	CASSTGLAGETQYF	TGTGCCAGCAGTACGGGACTAGCGGGGGAGACCCAGTACTTC